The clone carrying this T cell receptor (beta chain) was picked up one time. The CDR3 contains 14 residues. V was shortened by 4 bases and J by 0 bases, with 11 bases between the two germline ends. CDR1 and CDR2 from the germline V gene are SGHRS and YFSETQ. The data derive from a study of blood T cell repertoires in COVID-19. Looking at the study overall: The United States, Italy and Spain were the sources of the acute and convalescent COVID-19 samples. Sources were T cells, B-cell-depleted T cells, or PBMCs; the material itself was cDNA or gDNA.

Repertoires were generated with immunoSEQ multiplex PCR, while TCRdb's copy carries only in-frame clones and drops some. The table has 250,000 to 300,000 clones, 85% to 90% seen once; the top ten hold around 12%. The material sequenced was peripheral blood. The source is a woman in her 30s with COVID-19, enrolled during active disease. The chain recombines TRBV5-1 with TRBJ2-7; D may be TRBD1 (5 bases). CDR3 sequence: CASSPQGVSYEQYF. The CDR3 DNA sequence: TGCGCCAGCAGCCCACAAGGGGTCTCCTACGAGCAGTACTTC.